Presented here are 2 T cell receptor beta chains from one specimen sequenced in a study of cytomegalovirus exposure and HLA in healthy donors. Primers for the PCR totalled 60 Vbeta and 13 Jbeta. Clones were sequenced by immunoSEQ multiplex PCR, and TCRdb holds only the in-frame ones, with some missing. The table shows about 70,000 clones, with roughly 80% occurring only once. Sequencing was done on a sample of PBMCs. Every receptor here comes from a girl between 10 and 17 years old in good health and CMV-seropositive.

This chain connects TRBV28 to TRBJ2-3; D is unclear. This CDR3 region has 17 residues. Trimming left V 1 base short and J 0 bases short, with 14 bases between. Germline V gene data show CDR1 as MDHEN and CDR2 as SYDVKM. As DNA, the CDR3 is TGTGCCAGCAGTTTATCTTCAGATTCGACTAGCACAGATACGCAGTATTTT. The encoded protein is CASSLSSDSTSTDTQYF.

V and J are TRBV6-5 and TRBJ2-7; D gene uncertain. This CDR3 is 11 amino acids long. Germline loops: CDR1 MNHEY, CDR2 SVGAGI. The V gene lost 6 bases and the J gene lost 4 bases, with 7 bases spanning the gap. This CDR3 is CASRAGYEQYF. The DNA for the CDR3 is TGTGCCAGCAGAGCAGGATACGAGCAGTACTTC.